Below are 32 T cell receptor beta chains sequenced from a single sample in a study of response to subunit inactivated influenza vaccine. TCRdb re-analysed the RT-PCR reads in MiXCR, keeping a single row per CDR3 protein. Of around 530,000 distinct CDR3 sequences detected, 12% appear once; the ten largest clones hold roughly 10%. The sequenced sample was PBMCs from blood, obtained on the day of vaccination. Receptors were obtained from a man aged 50 to 60 who received an inactivated influenza vaccine.

Many counts were recorded for this clonotype. This chain joins TRBV6-5 and TRBJ2-3; 8 nucleotides match TRBD1. The germline gives CDR1 MNHEY, CDR2 SVGAGI. V was clipped by 4 bases and J by 3 bases; unmatched bases: 9. The CDR3 has 16 amino acids. In DNA, the CDR3 is TGTGCCAGCAGTTCTCCCCAGGGGGCGAGGACAGATACGCAGTATTTT. Translation: CASSSPQGARTDTQYF.

This clonotype was observed at least ten times. The chain links TRBV15 to TRBJ2-4; D gene ambiguous. The CDR3 length is 14 residues. Germline CDR1 is LNHNV and CDR2 is YYDKDF (reference sequence). The germline V and J ends were trimmed by 1 base and 1 base, with 5 bases remaining between them. Here the CDR3 DNA reads TGTGCCACCAGCAGAGTGTTGGCCAAAAACATTCAGTACTTC. Amino acid sequence: CATSRVLAKNIQYF.

As DNA, the CDR3 is TGTGCCAGCAGACGAGGTAGTTCTCAGCCCCAGCATTTT. It specifies CASRRGSSQPQHF. The chain has TRBV12-3 or TRBV12-4 and TRBJ1-5; D gene unclear. The CDR3 has 13 amino acids. V shed 6 bases and J shed 6 bases, with 12 bases lying between them.

The rearrangement links TRBV6-2 or TRBV6-3 to TRBJ2-4; D not resolved. V was trimmed by 5 bases and J by 3 bases, leaving 11 bases between them. Per germline, CDR1 MNHEY and CDR2 SVGEGT. The CDR3 sequence is 14 residues long. The CDR3: CASSPPFDKNIQYF. Written as DNA, the CDR3 is TGTGCCAGCAGTCCACCCTTTGACAAAAACATTCAGTACTTC.

This clonotype has just a few counts. This sequence joins TRBV20-1 and TRBJ2-4; TRBD1 agrees at 11 bases. The germline V gene has CDR1 DFQATT and CDR2 SNEGSKA (reference sequence). CDR3 length: 16 residues. The junction had 9 bases not matched to a gene; V was cut back by 1 base and J by 7 bases. CDR3 amino acids: CSARAVPGQGGNIQYF. The CDR3 nucleotides are TGCAGTGCTAGAGCCGTCCCGGGACAGGGGGGGAACATTCAGTACTTC.

This clonotype appeared many times. Germline and junction disagree at one end, which may indicate a read error. This sequence joins TRBV12-3 or TRBV12-4 and TRBJ2-5, with TRBD2 identical over 10 bases. The CDR3 has 14 amino acids. CDR3 in DNA: TGTGCCAGCAGTCTAGCGGGAGTGGAAGAGACCCAGTACTTC. Protein: CASSLAGVEETQYF.

This chain joins TRBV6-1 and TRBJ2-1, with unresolved D. The germline V gene encodes CDR1 MNHNS and CDR2 SASEGT. The V end lost 6 bases, the J end lost 8 bases, and 17 bases lay between the germline ends. The CDR3 has 14 residues. CDR3 in amino acids: CASSPIDVRDEQFF. CDR3 nucleotides: TGTGCCAGCAGCCCGATAGACGTAAGGGATGAGCAGTTCTTC.

This clonotype was recorded a few times. The V and J genes are TRBV29-1 and TRBJ1-1; 8 bases are shared with TRBD1. V shed 7 bases, J shed 0 bases, and the junction held 4 bases outside the gene matches. Germline V gene sequence: CDR1 SQVTM, CDR2 ANQGSEA. The CDR3 has 13 residues. As DNA, the CDR3 is TGCAGCGCCGACAGGGGTATGAACACTGAAGCTTTCTTT. Amino acid sequence: CSADRGMNTEAFF.

Only a few counts were recorded for this clonotype. J is TRBJ2-7 and V is TRBV29-1; D unclear. Trimming took 2 bases from V and 2 from J, leaving 4 bases between them. CDR1 and CDR2 (germline): SQVTM, ANQGSEA. The CDR3 runs 11 residues. The DNA for the CDR3 is TGCAGCGTTGAATCCCCCTACGAGCAGTACTTC. The encoded protein is CSVESPYEQYF.

This clonotype was seen many times. In DNA, the CDR3 is TGTGCCAGCAGCTTTGTGCGCAGTGCAACTAATGAAAAACTGTTTTTT. Protein product: CASSFVRSATNEKLFF. The V and J genes are TRBV11-2 and TRBJ1-4; D remains unclear. CDR1 is SGHAT, CDR2 FQNNGV, per germline. V lost 3 bases and J lost 0, with 11 bases in between. The length of the CDR3 is 16 residues. Based on the CDR3 plus reference TRBV11-2 and TRBJ1-4, the full variable domain is EAGVAQSPRYKIIEKRQSVAFWCNPISGHATLYWYQQILGQGPKLLIQFQNNGVVDDSQLPKDRFSAERLKGVDSTLKIQPAKLEDSAVYLCASSFVRSATNEKLFFGSGTQLSVL.

This clonotype was counted ten times or more. The chain joins TRBV6-1 to TRBJ1-2; no reliable D call. The CDR3 extends over 13 amino acids. The V and J ends lost 1 base and 4 bases respectively, with 7 bases between them. Germline V gives CDR1 MNHNS, CDR2 SASEGT. In DNA, the CDR3 is TGTGCCAGCAGTGAAGAGAGGCTCTATGGCTACACCTTC. Encoded protein: CASSEERLYGYTF.

This clonotype was picked up one time. The J gene is TRBJ2-1, the V gene TRBV12-3 or TRBV12-4, with D hard to call. The CDR3 has 13 amino acids. The V and J ends lost 6 bases and 8 bases respectively, with 14 bases between them. CDR3 coding DNA: TGTGCCAGCAGAAACACCGCGGCGGATGAGCAGTTCTTC. Translated, it gives CASRNTAADEQFF.

This clonotype came up many times. The genes are TRBV5-1 and TRBJ1-3; 8 bases agree with TRBD1. Trimming cost V 4 bases and J 4 bases; bases outside gene matches: 4. The CDR3 contains 14 residues. Germline V gene data show CDR1 as SGHRS and CDR2 as YFSETQ. The CDR3 reads CASSSGQGGNTIYF. CDR3 coding DNA: TGCGCCAGCAGCAGCGGACAGGGAGGAAACACCATATATTTT.

This clonotype has more than one count but fewer than ten. The V gene is TRBV5-1, the J gene TRBJ2-7; 8 nucleotides match TRBD2. Trimming cost V 4 bases and J 2 bases; bases outside gene matches: 11. The CDR3 runs to 16 residues. The germline V gene encodes CDR1 SGHRS and CDR2 YFSETQ. Written as DNA, the CDR3 is TGCGCCAGCAGCGCCTATAGAGCGGGGGATACCTACGAGCAGTACTTC. It specifies CASSAYRAGDTYEQYF. Drawing the rest from reference TRBV5-1 and TRBJ2-7, the complete variable domain is KAGVTQTPRYLIKTRGQQVTLSCSPISGHRSVSWYQQTPGQGLQFLFEYFSETQRNKGNFPGRFSGRQFSNSRSEMNVSTLELGDSALYLCASSAYRAGDTYEQYFGPGTRLTVT.

The gene calls are TRBV7-2 and TRBJ1-5, with 8 bases lining up with TRBD1. CDR1 is SGHTA, CDR2 FQGNSA, per germline. The CDR3 runs to 16 residues. With 5 bases clipped from V and 4 bases from J, the junction kept 10 bases outside the gene matches. The CDR3 region is CASSQGQARLNQPQHF. The CDR3 bases are TGTGCCAGCAGCCAGGGACAGGCTAGATTGAATCAGCCCCAGCATTTT.

The J gene is TRBJ1-3, the V gene TRBV20-1; D gene uncertain. The CDR3 runs to 12 residues. V shed 3 bases and J shed 2 bases, with 5 bases lying between them. Germline CDR1 DFQATT, CDR2 SNEGSKA (reference sequence). The CDR3 spells CSASPTGNTIYF. The CDR3 DNA reads as TGCAGTGCTAGCCCTACTGGAAACACCATATATTTT.

In DNA, the CDR3 is TGTGCCAGCAGCCCGACGGGACTAGCGGGAGTTAATGAGCAGTTCTTC. This encodes CASSPTGLAGVNEQFF. The chain links TRBV7-2 to TRBJ2-1; 14 bases align to TRBD2. CDR1 and CDR2 from the germline V gene are SGHTA and FQGNSA. The V segment lost 5 bases and the J segment 7 bases; nucleotides outside the gene matches: 7. The CDR3 loop spans 16 amino acids.

This clonotype was observed a handful of times. CDR3 nucleotide sequence: TGTGCCAGCTCACGATCGCTGGGTAGCAATCAGCCCCAGCATTTT. This encodes CASSRSLGSNQPQHF. The gene calls are TRBV18 and TRBJ1-5; no clear D. The length of the CDR3 is 15 residues. The V end was cut by 4 bases, the J end by 0 bases, with 10 bases between. Per the germline V gene, CDR1 is KGHSH and CDR2 is LQKENI. Supplemented by reference TRBV18 and TRBJ1-5, the full variable domain reads NAGVMQNPRHLVRRRGQEARLRCSPMKGHSHVYWYRQLPEEGLKFMVYLQKENIIDESGMPKERFSAEFPKEGPSILRIQQVVRGDSAAYFCASSRSLGSNQPQHFGDGTRLSIL.

The CDR3 coding sequence is TGTGCCAGCAGGAAGGGACAGGGGGCAATCTACGAGCAGTACTTC. Protein product: CASRKGQGAIYEQYF. The rearrangement uses TRBV6-1 and TRBJ2-7, with 12 bases that match TRBD1. The J segment lost 3 bases and the V segment lost 6 bases, leaving 6 bases of the junction unmatched. Germline-derived CDR1 and CDR2 are MNHNS and SASEGT. CDR3 length equals 15 residues.

This clonotype was seen at least ten times. The rearrangement uses TRBV21-1 and TRBJ2-3; no check of the table's D call, TRBD2, against the DNA was made. TRBV21-1 counts as a pseudogene. This CDR3 is built from 16 residues. The CDR3 spells CASSLGLAGGRDTQYF. In DNA form, the CDR3 reads TGTGCCAGCAGTTTGGGACTAGCGGGGGGAAGAGATACGCAGTATTTT.

The chain employs TRBV20-1 and TRBJ2-3; 7 nucleotides match TRBD2. From germline, CDR1 is DFQATT and CDR2 SNEGSKA (reference sequence). This CDR3 spans 18 amino acids. V trimming: 0 bases; J trimming: 5 bases; junction bases outside the gene matches: 17. In DNA form, the CDR3 reads TGCAGTGCTAGAGATAGGTGGGGAGCGGGGAGGGTAAAAGATACGCAGTATTTT. It yields the protein CSARDRWGAGRVKDTQYF.

This rearrangement joins TRBV20-1 to TRBJ2-5; 12 bases match TRBD2. Germline CDR1 is DFQATT and CDR2 is SNEGSKA (reference sequence). V was clipped by 5 bases and J by 1 base; unmatched bases: 11. This CDR3 spans 17 amino acids. CDR3 in amino acids: CSAPDLGLAGPQETQYF. CDR3 bases: TGCAGTGCTCCAGATCTAGGACTAGCGGGACCCCAAGAGACCCAGTACTTC.

The chain has TRBV7-9 and TRBJ2-7, with 8 bases fitting TRBD2. The V gene's germline CDR1 is SEHNR and CDR2 FQNEAQ (reference sequence). The CDR3 is 14 residues long. The V and J ends lost 7 bases and 5 bases, in that order; junction bases with no gene match: 10. The CDR3, as DNA: TGTGCCAGCACCCCCGGGAGGGACTTCAACGAGCAGTACTTC. Amino acid sequence: CASTPGRDFNEQYF.

This clonotype was seen more than once but under ten times. The chain carries TRBV20-1 and TRBJ2-7; 7 bases are shared with TRBD2. Germline CDR1 and CDR2: DFQATT and SNEGSKA (reference sequence). The CDR3 consists of 15 residues. Germline trimming cut 0 bases from V and 6 bases from J; bases unmatched to any gene: 11. The CDR3, as DNA: TGCAGTGCTAGAGATACGAGGGAGGGCCCTCTCGAGCAGTACTTC. Protein product: CSARDTREGPLEQYF.

In this sample, this clonotype turned up a few times. The chain couples TRBV11-2 to TRBJ1-2; 9 nucleotides match TRBD1. Trimming cost V 3 bases and J 2 bases; bases outside gene matches: 1. The V gene's germline CDR1 is SGHAT and CDR2 FQNNGV. The CDR3 sequence is 14 residues long. CDR3 loop: CASSFGTGNYGYTF. The CDR3 coding sequence is TGTGCCAGCAGCTTTGGGACAGGGAACTATGGCTACACCTTC.

A remark on this clonotype: One end of the junction is discordant with germline, which a read error may explain. J is TRBJ1-1 and V is TRBV20-1; D not certain. The germline V gene encodes CDR1 DFQATT and CDR2 SNEGSKA (reference sequence). The CDR3 consists of 11 residues. Here the CDR3 reads CRPTWATEAFF. The DNA of the CDR3 is TGTCGACCGACGTGGGCCACTGAAGCTTTCTTT.

This chain uses TRBV10-3 with TRBJ1-6; D not certain. The germline V gene has CDR1 ENHRY and CDR2 SYGVKD. V lost 6 bases, J lost 8 bases, and 8 bases lay in between. The CDR3 has 12 residues. The CDR3 loop is CAIRGPDSPLHF. In nucleotides, the CDR3 is TGTGCCATCAGAGGACCCGATTCACCCCTCCACTTT.

The V call is TRBV20-1, the J call TRBJ1-5; tentatively, D is TRBD1 (5 bases). The CDR3 has 16 amino acids. V gave up 3 bases and J gave up 1 base, with 16 bases separating them. The V gene's germline CDR1 is DFQATT and CDR2 SNEGSKA (reference sequence). CDR3: CSARSRQGQSNQPQHF. CDR3 in DNA: TGCAGTGCTAGGAGCCGCCAGGGCCAAAGCAATCAGCCCCAGCATTTT.

V is TRBV2 and J is TRBJ2-1; TRBD2 might be the D (6 bases). Germline V gene lookup returns CDR1 SNHLY and CDR2 FYNNEI. With 7 bases removed from V and 9 bases from J, the gap between germline ends came to 19 bases. The CDR3 is made up of 14 amino acids. The CDR3 nucleotides read TGTGCCAGCAATACGGCACGATCGCGGGGTGAGCAGTTCTTC. Translation: CASNTARSRGEQFF. The variable domain in full, with the rest retrieved from reference TRBV2 and TRBJ2-1, is EPEVTQTPSHQVTQMGQEVILRCVPISNHLYFYWYRQILGQKVEFLVSFYNNEISEKSEIFDDQFSVERPDGSNFTLKIRSTKLEDSAMYFCASNTARSRGEQFFGPGTRLTVL.

This clonotype was seen ten or more times. The chain joins TRBV20-1 to TRBJ2-7, with TRBD2 as a possible D gene (6 bases). The CDR3 loop spans 15 amino acids. V was pared by 6 bases and J by 6 bases, with 24 bases between. Germline V CDR1 and CDR2: DFQATT, SNEGSKA (reference sequence). CDR3 DNA sequence: TGCAGTGCCCTCCCAGATCCTAGCGCAACCTCCGAGCAGTACTTC. Amino acid sequence: CSALPDPSATSEQYF.

This clonotype was detected only a few times. The CDR3 coding sequence is TGTGCCAGCAGCCAAGATGGAAGGGCTAACTATGGCTACACCTTC. It encodes CASSQDGRANYGYTF. The genes are TRBV14 and TRBJ1-2; D is undetermined. The CDR3 contains 15 residues. Germline loops: CDR1 SGHDN, CDR2 FVKESK. Trimming removed 0 bases at V and 0 bases at J, with 8 bases between.

This clonotype was detected only a few times. The V gene is TRBV18, the J gene TRBJ2-5, with D perhaps matching TRBD2 (7 bases). The germline CDR1 and CDR2 sequences are KGHSH and LQKENI. There are 14 residues in the CDR3. Deletions cut 4 bases from V and 2 bases from J, with 11 bases between. CDR3 protein: CASSRGGRQETQYF. The DNA for the CDR3 is TGTGCCAGCTCACGGGGGGGCCGACAAGAGACCCAGTACTTC.